This TCR beta chain stems from a study of blood T cell repertoires in COVID-19. Germline V CDR1 and CDR2: SGHNT, YENEEA. Between the trimmed V and J ends, which lost 5 bases and 4 bases, there was a span of 6 bases. The CDR3 runs 12 residues. Produced via immunoSEQ multiplex PCR; TCRdb's table is partial and in-frame only. The data contain about 50,000 clones, 77% of them seen just once; the ten biggest clones take up around 43%. This clone was recorded a few times. This sequence originates from a man in his 70s with active or convalescent COVID-19. J is TRBJ2-1 and V is TRBV11-3; D is uncertain. The sequenced sample consisted of peripheral blood. This chain's CDR3 is CASSLLYNEQFF. The CDR3 DNA reads TGTGCCAGCAGCCTCCTGTACAATGAGCAGTTCTTC.